This T cell receptor (beta chain) was sequenced in a study of blood T cell repertoires in COVID-19. TCRdb's copy holds only in-frame clones and misses some; the assay was immunoSEQ multiplex PCR. Among just over 250,000 clones listed, approximately 88% were seen once. The TCR comes from a woman in her seventies with COVID-19, enrolled during active disease. Input material: peripheral blood.

The CDR3, as DNA: TGTGCCAGCAGCTTAGGGTATGGGGGCGCTGGAAACACCATATATTTT. Translating it yields CASSLGYGGAGNTIYF. The rearrangement joins TRBV11-3 to TRBJ1-3; TRBD1 might be the D (6 bases). V was shortened by 1 base and J by 2 bases, with 12 bases between the two germline ends. The CDR3 loop spans 16 amino acids. Germline loops: CDR1 SGHNT, CDR2 YENEEA.